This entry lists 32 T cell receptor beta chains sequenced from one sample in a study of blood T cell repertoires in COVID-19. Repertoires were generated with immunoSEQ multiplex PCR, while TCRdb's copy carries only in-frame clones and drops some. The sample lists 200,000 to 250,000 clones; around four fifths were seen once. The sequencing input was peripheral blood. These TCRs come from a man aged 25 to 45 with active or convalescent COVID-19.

The CDR3 spells CASSQAGGLAGGAEETQYF. CDR3 bases: TGTGCCAGCAGCCAAGCAGGGGGACTAGCGGGAGGAGCTGAAGAGACCCAGTACTTC. The chain has TRBV3-1 (or the pseudogene TRBV3-2) and TRBJ2-5; 15 positions agree with TRBD2. The germline gives CDR1 LGHDT, CDR2 YNNKEL (reference sequence). CDR3 length: 19 amino acids. V shed 1 base, J shed 3 bases, and the junction held 9 bases outside the gene matches.

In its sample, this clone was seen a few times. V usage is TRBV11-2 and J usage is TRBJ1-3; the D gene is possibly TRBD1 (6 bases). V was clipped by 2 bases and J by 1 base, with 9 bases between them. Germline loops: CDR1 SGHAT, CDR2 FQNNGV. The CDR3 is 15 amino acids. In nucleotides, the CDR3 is TGTGCCAGCAGCTTATCCGGACAGTCTGGAAACACCATATATTTT. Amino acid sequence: CASSLSGQSGNTIYF.

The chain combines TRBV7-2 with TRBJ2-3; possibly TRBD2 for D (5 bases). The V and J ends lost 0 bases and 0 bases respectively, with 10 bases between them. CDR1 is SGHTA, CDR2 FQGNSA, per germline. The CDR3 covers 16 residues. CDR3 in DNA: TGTGCCAGCAGCTTAGCCCGGAGGACTAGCACAGATACGCAGTATTTT. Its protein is CASSLARRTSTDTQYF.

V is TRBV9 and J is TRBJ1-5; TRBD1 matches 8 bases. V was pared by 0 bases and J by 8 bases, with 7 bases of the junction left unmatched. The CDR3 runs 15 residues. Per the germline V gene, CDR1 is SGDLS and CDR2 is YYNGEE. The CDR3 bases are TGTGCCAGCAGCGTAGGGGACAGGTCGGTTGAGCCCCAGCATTTT. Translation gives CASSVGDRSVEPQHF. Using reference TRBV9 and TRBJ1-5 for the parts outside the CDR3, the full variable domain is DSGVTQTPKHLITATGQRVTLRCSPRSGDLSVYWYQQSLDQGLQFLIQYYNGEERAKGNILERFSAQQFPDLHSELNLSSLELGDSALYFCASSVGDRSVEPQHFGDGTRLSIL.

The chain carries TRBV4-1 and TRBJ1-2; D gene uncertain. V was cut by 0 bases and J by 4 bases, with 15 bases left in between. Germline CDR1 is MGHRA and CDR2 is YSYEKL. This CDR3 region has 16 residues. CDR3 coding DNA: TGCGCCAGCAGCCAAGATCCGGAGCCTCCGGGCTATGGCTACACCTTC. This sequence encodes CASSQDPEPPGYGYTF.

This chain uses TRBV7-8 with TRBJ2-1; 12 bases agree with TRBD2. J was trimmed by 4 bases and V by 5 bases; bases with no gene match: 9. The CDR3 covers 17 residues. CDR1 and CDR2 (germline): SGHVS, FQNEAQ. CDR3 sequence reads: CASSAWTSGALYNEQFF. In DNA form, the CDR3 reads TGTGCCAGCAGCGCCTGGACTAGCGGGGCACTATACAATGAGCAGTTCTTC.

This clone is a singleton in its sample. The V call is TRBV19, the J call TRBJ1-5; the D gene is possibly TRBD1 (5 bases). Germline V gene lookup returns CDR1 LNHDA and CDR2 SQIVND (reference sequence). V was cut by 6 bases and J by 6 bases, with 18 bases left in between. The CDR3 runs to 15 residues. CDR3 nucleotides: TGTGCCAGTAGCTGGGGCGGCGGAGAAGGTCAGCCCCAGCATTTT. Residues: CASSWGGGEGQPQHF.

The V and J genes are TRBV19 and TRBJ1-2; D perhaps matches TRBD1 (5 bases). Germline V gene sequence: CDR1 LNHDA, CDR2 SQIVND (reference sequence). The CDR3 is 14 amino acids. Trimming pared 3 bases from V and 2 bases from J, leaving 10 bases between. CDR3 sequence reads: CASSIDSGNYGYTF. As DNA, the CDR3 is TGTGCCAGTAGTATCGACAGTGGGAACTATGGCTACACCTTC.

The CDR3 nucleotides are TGTGCCAGCAGTTACCAGGGCACAGATACGCAGTATTTT. This sequence encodes CASSYQGTDTQYF. This chain uses TRBV6-5 with TRBJ2-3; D is ambiguous. Germline V gene sequence: CDR1 MNHEY, CDR2 SVGAGI. The CDR3 is 13 amino acids. Trimming removed 2 bases from V and 1 base from J, with 4 bases in between.

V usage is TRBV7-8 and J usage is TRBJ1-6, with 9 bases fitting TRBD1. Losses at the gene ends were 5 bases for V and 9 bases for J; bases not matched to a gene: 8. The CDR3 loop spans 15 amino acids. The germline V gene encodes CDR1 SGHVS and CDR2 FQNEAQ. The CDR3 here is CASSPRDRAVSPLHF. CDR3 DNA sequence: TGTGCCAGCAGCCCCCGGGACAGGGCCGTTTCACCCCTCCACTTT.

The CDR3 DNA follows: TGTGCCAGCAGCTTGGGCCAGGGAAGTTATGGCTACACCTTC. Protein product: CASSLGQGSYGYTF. V usage is TRBV5-6 and J usage is TRBJ1-2, with TRBD1 as a possible D gene (5 bases). Germline V gene lookup returns CDR1 SGHDT and CDR2 YYEEEE. Trimming shortened V by 0 bases and J by 5 bases, and 11 bases separated the two germline ends. The length of the CDR3 is 14 residues.

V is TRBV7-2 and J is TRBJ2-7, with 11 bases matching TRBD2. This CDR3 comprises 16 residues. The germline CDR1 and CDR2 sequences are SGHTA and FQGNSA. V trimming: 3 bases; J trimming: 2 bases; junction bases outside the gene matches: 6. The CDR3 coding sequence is TGTGCCAGCAGCTTGGCGACTAGCGGGGCGGCCTACGAGCAGTACTTC. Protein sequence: CASSLATSGAAYEQYF.

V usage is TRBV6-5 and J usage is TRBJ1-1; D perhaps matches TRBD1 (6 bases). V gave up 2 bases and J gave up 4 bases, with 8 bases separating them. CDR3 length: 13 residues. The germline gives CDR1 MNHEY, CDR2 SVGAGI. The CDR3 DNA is TGTGCCAGCAGTTACGCAGGGGTCACTGAAGCTTTCTTT. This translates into CASSYAGVTEAFF.

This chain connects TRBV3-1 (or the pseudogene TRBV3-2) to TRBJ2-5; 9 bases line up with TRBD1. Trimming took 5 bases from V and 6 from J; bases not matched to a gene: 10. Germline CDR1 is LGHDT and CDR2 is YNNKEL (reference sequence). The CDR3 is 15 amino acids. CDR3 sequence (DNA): TGTGCCAGCAGCGAACAAGGACAGGGGAGTCAGACCCAGTACTTC. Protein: CASSEQGQGSQTQYF.

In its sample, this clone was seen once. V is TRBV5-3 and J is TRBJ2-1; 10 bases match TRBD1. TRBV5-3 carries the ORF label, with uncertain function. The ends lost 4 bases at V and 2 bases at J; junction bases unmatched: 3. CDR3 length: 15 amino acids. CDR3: CARSPGQGAYNEQFF. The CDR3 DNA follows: TGTGCCAGAAGCCCAGGACAGGGGGCCTACAATGAGCAGTTCTTC.

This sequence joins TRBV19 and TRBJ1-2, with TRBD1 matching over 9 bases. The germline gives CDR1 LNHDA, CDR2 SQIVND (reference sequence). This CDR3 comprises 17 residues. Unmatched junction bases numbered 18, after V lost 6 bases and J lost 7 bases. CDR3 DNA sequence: TGTGCCAGTAGGAACGGACAGGGGATCCTAAGGACGGTTGGCTACACCTTC. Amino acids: CASRNGQGILRTVGYTF.

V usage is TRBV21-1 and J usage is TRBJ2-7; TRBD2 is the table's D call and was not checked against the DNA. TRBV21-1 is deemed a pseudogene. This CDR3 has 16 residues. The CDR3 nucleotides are TGTGCCAGCAGCAACCGAGGCGGGAGGGCCTCAGGCGAGCAGTACTTC. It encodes CASSNRGGRASGEQYF.

CDR3 loop: CASSARQGLAYEQYF. The CDR3 DNA follows: TGTGCCAGCAGCGCTCGACAGGGTTTAGCCTACGAGCAGTACTTC. The chain uses TRBV4-2 and TRBJ2-7; 7 nucleotides agree with TRBD1. CDR1 and CDR2 from the germline V gene are LGHNA and YNFKEQ. The CDR3 consists of 15 residues. The J segment lost 2 bases and the V segment lost 5 bases, leaving 9 bases of the junction unmatched.

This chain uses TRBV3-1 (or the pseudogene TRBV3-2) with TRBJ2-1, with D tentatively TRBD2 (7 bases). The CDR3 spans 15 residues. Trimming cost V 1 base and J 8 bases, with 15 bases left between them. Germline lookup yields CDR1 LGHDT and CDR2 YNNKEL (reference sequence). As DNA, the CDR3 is TGTGCCAGCAGCCAAGTTTGGGGGGGGGCCGATGAGCAGTTCTTC. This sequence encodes CASSQVWGGADEQFF.

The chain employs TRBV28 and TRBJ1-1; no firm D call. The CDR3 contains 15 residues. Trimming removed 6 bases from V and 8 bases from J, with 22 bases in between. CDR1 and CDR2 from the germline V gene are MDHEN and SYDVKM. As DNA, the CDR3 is TGTGCCAGCAGGGTCCCGGACGGACGGACGGGGGAAGCTTTCTTT. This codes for CASRVPDGRTGEAFF.

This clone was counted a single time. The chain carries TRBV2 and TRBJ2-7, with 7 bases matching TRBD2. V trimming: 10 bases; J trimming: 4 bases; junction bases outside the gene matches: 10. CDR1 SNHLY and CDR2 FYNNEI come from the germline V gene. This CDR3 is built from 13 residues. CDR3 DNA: TGTGCCACCGGGGGGAACCGGGATTACGAGCAGTACTTC. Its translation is CATGGNRDYEQYF. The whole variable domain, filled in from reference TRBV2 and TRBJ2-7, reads EPEVTQTPSHQVTQMGQEVILRCVPISNHLYFYWYRQILGQKVEFLVSFYNNEISEKSEIFDDQFSVERPDGSNFTLKIRSTKLEDSAMYFCATGGNRDYEQYFGPGTRLTVT.

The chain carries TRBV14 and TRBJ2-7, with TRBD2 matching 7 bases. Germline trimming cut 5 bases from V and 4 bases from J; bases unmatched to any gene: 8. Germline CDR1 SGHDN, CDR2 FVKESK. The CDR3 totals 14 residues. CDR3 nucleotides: TGTGCCAGCAGCTCAAGTGGGAGGGGTTACGAGCAGTACTTC. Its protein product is CASSSSGRGYEQYF.

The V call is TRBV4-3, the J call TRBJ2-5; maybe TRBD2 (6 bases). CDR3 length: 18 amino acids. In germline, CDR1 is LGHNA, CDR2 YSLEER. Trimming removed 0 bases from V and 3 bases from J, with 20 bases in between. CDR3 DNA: TGCGCCAGCAGCCAAGATCCTACGGGGCGGGGTGTGGAAGAGACCCAGTACTTC. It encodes CASSQDPTGRGVEETQYF.

DNA of the CDR3: TGTGCCAGCAGCCAAGGACAGGGGACTCTCAGCCAGCCCCAGCATTTT. It translates to CASSQGQGTLSQPQHF. The J gene is TRBJ1-5, the V gene TRBV3-1 (or the pseudogene TRBV3-2); 8 nucleotides match TRBD1. J gave up 7 bases and V 1 base, and 9 bases lay outside the gene matches. Germline V gene lookup returns CDR1 LGHDT and CDR2 YNNKEL (reference sequence). The CDR3 extends over 16 amino acids.

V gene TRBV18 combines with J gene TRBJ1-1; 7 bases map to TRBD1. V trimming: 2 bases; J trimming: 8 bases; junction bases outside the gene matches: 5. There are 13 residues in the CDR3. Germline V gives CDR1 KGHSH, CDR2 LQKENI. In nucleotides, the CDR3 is TGTGCCAGCTCACCAGGAGGGGACAGAGAAGCTTTCTTT. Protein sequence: CASSPGGDREAFF.

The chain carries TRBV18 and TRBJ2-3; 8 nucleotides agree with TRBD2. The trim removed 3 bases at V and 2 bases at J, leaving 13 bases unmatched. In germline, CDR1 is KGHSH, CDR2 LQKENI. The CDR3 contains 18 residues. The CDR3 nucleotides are TGTGCCAGCTCACCCTCAGCGGGAGTCGGGGTGGCCACAGATACGCAGTATTTT. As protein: CASSPSAGVGVATDTQYF.

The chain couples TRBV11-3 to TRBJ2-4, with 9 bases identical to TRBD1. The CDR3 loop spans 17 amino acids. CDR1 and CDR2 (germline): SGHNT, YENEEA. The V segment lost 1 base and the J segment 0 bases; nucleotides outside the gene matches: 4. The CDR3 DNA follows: TGTGCCAGCAGCTTAGGAGGACAGGGGTTAGCCAAAAACATTCAGTACTTC. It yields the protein CASSLGGQGLAKNIQYF.

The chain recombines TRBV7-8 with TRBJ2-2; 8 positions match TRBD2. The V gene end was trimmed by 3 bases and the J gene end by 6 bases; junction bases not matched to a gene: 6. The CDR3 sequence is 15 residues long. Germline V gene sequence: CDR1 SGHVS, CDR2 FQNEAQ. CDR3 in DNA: TGTGCCAGCAGCTTGGCGGGGGGCCGTCCCGGGGAGCTGTTTTTT. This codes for CASSLAGGRPGELFF. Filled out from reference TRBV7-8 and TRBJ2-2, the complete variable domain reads GAGVSQSPRYKVAKRGQDVALRCDPISGHVSLFWYQQALGQGPEFLTYFQNEAQLDKSGLPSDRFFAERPEGSVSTLKIQRTQQEDSAVYLCASSLAGGRPGELFFGEGSRLTVL.

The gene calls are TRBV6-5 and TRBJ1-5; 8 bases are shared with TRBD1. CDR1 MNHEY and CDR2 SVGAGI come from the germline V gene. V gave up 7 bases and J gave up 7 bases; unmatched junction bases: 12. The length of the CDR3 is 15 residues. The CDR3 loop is CASIGQGREGQPQHF. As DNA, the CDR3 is TGTGCCAGCATAGGACAGGGTAGGGAGGGCCAGCCCCAGCATTTT.

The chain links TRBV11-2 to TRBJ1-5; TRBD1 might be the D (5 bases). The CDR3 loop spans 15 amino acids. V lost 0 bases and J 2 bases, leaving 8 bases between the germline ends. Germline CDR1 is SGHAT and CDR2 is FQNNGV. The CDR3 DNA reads TGTGCCAGCAGCTTAGACGGGGGTGGCAATCAGCCCCAGCATTTT. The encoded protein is CASSLDGGGNQPQHF.

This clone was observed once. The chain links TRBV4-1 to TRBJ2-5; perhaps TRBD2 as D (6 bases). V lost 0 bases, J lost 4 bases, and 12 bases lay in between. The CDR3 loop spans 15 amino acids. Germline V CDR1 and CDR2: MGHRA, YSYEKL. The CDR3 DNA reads TGCGCCAGCAGCCAAGATCCGCGGGGAGCAGAGACCCAGTACTTC. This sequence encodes CASSQDPRGAETQYF.

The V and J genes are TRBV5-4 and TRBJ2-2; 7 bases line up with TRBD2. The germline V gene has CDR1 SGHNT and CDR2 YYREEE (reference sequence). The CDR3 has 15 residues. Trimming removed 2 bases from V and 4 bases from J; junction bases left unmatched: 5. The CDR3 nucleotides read TGTGCCAGCAGCTTCTCGCGGGAGAGCACCGGGGAGCTGTTTTTT. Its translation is CASSFSRESTGELFF.